Sequencing of this T cell receptor (beta chain) was carried out in a study of technical replicates of blood from a few donors. Trimming took 0 bases from V and 5 from J; bases not matched to a gene: 3. Looked up from germline, CDR1 is SGHRS and CDR2 is YFSETQ. The CDR3 runs 14 residues. This clone was detected ten times or more. The identical CDR3 is also encoded by other nucleotide sequences in the sample. The repertoire was sequenced with immunoSEQ multiplex PCR; TCRdb's copy has only in-frame clones and lacks some. This table has around 69,000 clones, about 86% appearing once. The chain recombines TRBV5-1 with TRBJ1-1; 8 positions agree with TRBD1. Material: PBMCs. This clonotype was sampled from a human donor in good health. Some clones in this sample may be carry-over from other donors' samples. CDR3 residues: CASSLAGGYTEAFF. The CDR3 coding sequence is TGCGCCAGCAGCTTGGCAGGGGGCTATACTGAAGCTTTCTTT.